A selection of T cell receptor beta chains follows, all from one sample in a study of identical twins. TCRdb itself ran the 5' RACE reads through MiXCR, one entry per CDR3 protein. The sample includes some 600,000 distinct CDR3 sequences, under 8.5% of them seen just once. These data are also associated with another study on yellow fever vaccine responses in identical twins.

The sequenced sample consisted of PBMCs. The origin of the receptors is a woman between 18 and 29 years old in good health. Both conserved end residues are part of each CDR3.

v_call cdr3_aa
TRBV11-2 CASSLDLQGPNTEAFF
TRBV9 CASSTRADETQYF
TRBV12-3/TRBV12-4 CASSRPGNYGYTF
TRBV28 CASSLRPGGGNTIYF
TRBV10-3 CAISESRVTDEQFF
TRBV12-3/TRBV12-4 CASTLGAFTGELFF
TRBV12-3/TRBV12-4 CASSPKANYGYTF
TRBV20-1 CSAEAGDNTDTQYF
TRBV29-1 CSVEFDRRPSTDTQYF
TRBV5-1 CASSLAAGLGASWGNEQFF
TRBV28 CASSLGPPGLADNEQFF
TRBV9 CASSGVRQGNTGELFF
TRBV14 CASSQAIRLNTEAFF
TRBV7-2 CASSSRGNTIYF
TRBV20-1 CSAREFEAWGTDTQYF
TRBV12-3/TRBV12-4 CASSFQGPRSYEQYF
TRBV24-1 CATSKEGLAAGTQYF
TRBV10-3 CAISESQGARNTEAFF
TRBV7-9 CASSSTSGSLDEQYF
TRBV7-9 CASSLGGVGADSYEQYF
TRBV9 CASSPGGSGSADTQYF
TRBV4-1 CASSQGIGQGFFGYTF
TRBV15 CATSREVSGSSYNEQFF
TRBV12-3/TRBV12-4 CASSLAAGMQETQYF
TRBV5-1 CASSSRRESYEQYF
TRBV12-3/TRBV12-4 CASSRQLAGSSYNEQFF
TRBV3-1 CASSQSVWRAPFPGELFF
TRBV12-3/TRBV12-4 CASSLEGQGDDTQYF
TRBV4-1 CASSLGIAGGELFF
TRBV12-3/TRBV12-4 CASSSQDRGGYGYTF
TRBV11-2 CASSPGSPIYEQFF
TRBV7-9 CASSLGGETQETQYF
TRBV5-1 CASSSDRGSGNTIYF
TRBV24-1 CATSDWSSGRTHEQFF
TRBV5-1 CASSRLQGAYNEQFF
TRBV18 CASSTGAQDTQYF
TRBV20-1 CSASGQPHSNQPQHF
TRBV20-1 CSAKGISGFTDTQYF
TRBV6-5 CASIWGRGGGSYNEQFF
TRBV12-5 CASGLGKTSGRDYEQYF
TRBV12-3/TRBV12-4 CASSTGTMSTDTQYF
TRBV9 CASSIGTSEPYEQYF
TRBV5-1 CASSPLTGGSGANVLTF
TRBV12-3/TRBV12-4 CASSRQRSPLHF
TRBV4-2 CASSQDVGGDTDTQYF
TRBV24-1 CATRPGTGGGTEAFF
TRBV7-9 CASSLAGTGTGEGKLFF
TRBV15 CATSRRGGPGTRTDTQYF
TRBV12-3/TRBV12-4 CASSFGGGYTF
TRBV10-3 CAISREREWLANVLTF
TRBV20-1 CSARDNRAEAFF
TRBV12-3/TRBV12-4 CASSLSGAYEQYF
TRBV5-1 CASNREAYNEQFF
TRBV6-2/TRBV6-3 CASSYTRQGGFREAFF
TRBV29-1 CSAKRDSYEQYF